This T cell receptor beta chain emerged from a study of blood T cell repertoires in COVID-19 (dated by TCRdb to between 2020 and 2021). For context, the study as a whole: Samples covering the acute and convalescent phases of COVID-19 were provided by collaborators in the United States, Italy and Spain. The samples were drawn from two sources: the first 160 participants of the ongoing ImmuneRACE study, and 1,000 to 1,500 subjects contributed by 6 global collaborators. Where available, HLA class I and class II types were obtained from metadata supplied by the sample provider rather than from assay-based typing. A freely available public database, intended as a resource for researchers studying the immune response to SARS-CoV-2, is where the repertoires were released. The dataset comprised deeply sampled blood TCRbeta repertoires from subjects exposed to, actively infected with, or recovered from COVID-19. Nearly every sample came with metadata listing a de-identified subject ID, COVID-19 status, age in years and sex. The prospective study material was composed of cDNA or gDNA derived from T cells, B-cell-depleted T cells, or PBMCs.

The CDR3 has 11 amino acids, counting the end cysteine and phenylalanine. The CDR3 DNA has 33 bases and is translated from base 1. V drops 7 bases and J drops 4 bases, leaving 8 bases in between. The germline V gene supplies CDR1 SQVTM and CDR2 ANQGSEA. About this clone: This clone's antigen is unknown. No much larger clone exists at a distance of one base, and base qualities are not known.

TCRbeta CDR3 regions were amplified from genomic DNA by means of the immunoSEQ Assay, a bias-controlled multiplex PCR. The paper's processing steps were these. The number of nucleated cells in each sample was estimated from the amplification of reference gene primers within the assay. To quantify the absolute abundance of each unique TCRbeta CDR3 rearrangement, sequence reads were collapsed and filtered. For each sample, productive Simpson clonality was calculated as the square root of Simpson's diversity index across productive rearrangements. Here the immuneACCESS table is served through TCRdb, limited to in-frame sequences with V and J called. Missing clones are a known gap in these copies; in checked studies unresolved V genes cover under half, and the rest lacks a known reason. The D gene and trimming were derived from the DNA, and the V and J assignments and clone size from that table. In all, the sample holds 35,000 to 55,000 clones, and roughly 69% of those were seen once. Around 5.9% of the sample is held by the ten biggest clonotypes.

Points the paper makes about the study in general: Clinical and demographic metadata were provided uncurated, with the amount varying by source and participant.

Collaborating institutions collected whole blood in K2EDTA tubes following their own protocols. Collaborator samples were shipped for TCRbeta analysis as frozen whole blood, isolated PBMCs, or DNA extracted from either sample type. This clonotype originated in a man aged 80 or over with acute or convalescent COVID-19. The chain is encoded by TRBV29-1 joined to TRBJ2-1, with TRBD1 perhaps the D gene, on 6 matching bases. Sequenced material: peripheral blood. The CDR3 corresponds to CSGDTYNEQFF. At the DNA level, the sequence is TGCAGCGGGGACACTTACAATGAGCAGTTCTTC.